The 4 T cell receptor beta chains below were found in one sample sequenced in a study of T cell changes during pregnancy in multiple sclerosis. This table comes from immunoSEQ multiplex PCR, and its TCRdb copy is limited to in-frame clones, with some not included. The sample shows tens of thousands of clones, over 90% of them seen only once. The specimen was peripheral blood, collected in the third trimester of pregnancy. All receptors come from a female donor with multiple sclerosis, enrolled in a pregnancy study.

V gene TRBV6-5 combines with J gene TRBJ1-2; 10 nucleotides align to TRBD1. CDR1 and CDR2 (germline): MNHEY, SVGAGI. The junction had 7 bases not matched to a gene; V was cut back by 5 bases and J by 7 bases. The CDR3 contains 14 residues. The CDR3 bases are TGTGCCAGCAGTGCACCGGGACAGGGGCCTGGCTACACCTTC. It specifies CASSAPGQGPGYTF.

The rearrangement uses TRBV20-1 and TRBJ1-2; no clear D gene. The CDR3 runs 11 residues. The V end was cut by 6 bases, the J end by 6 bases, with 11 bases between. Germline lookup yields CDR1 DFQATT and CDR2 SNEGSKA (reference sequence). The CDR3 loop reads CSARVQDGYTF. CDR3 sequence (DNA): TGCAGTGCCCGAGTCCAAGATGGCTACACCTTC.

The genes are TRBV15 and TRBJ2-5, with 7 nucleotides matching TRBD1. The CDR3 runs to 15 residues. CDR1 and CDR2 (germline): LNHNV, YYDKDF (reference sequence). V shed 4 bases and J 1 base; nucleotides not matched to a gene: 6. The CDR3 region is CATSTRQGLQETQYF. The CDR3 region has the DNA TGTGCCACCAGCACCAGACAGGGCCTCCAAGAGACCCAGTACTTC.

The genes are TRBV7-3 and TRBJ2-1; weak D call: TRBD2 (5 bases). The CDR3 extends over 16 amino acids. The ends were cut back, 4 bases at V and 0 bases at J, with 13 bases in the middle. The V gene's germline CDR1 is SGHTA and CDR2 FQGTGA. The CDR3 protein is CASSSARGLSYNEQFF. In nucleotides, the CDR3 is TGTGCCAGCAGCTCCGCTCGCGGACTCTCCTACAATGAGCAGTTCTTC.